The 8 T cell receptor beta chains in this list originate from one sample, sequenced in a study of T cell responses to AZD1222 COVID-19 vaccine. Only in-frame clones appear in the TCRdb table, and some are missing; sequencing was by immunoSEQ multiplex PCR. The sample gives 200,000 to 250,000 clones, under 95% of which show up once; approximately 1% is in the top ten. Material: peripheral blood, obtained on day 0 of MenACWY control vaccination. All receptors come from an adult in good health.

The chain employs TRBV6-4 and TRBJ2-5, with D maybe TRBD2 (5 bases). CDR1 is MRHNA, CDR2 SNTAGT, per germline. This CDR3 comprises 13 residues. Trimming pared 5 bases from V and 5 bases from J, leaving 12 bases between. The CDR3 nucleotides are TGTGCCAGCAGTCGCCCCCCGGGGGAGACCCAGTACTTC. Protein: CASSRPPGETQYF.

The chain has TRBV6-5 and TRBJ1-2; D is unresolved. The length of the CDR3 is 13 residues. CDR1 is MNHEY and CDR2 is SVGAGI in the germline V gene. With 0 bases removed from V and 7 bases from J, the gap between germline ends came to 9 bases. CDR3: CASSYSNGVGYTF. The CDR3 DNA is TGTGCCAGCAGTTACTCGAACGGGGTTGGCTACACCTTC.

The CDR3 coding sequence is TGTGCCAGCAGCAACAGGGGGCTGGAGACCCAGTACTTC. It translates to CASSNRGLETQYF. V and J are TRBV7-2 and TRBJ2-5, with TRBD1 identical over 9 bases. The CDR3 covers 13 residues. CDR1 and CDR2 from the germline V gene are SGHTA and FQGNSA. After removal of 5 bases from V and 5 bases from J, the junction contained 3 bases not matched to a gene.

This sequence joins TRBV5-5 and TRBJ1-2, with D possibly being TRBD1 (6 bases). V was shortened by 2 bases and J by 4 bases, with 15 bases between the two germline ends. This CDR3 contains 15 residues. Germline CDR1 and CDR2: SGHKS and YYEKEE (reference sequence). The CDR3 reads CASSLSGDTLYGYTF. CDR3 bases: TGTGCCAGCAGCTTAAGTGGGGACACCCTCTATGGCTACACCTTC.

V usage is TRBV28 and J usage is TRBJ1-2; D may be TRBD1 (5 bases). This CDR3 is 17 amino acids long. Trimming pared 7 bases from V and 1 base from J, leaving 22 bases between. Per the germline V gene, CDR1 is MDHEN and CDR2 is SYDVKM. CDR3 in DNA: TGTGCCAGCAACGTGTTGGGGCCGGGAACCCGTAACTATGGCTACACCTTC. It yields the protein CASNVLGPGTRNYGYTF.

This clone appeared once. The V gene is TRBV6-5, the J gene TRBJ1-1, with unresolved D. The CDR3 sequence is 13 residues long. Germline V gene sequence: CDR1 MNHEY, CDR2 SVGAGI. V gave up 6 bases and J gave up 7 bases, with 15 bases separating them. The CDR3 sequence: CASRPGVMGEAFF. CDR3 coding DNA: TGTGCCAGCAGGCCTGGGGTCATGGGTGAAGCTTTCTTT.

The chain's CDR3 is CASSLLGYEQYF. CDR3 coding DNA: TGTGCCAGCAGCTTGCTGGGCTACGAGCAGTACTTC. This chain uses TRBV5-6 with TRBJ2-7; D is ambiguous. The CDR3 spans 12 residues. V was cut by 1 base and J by 3 bases, with 5 bases left in between. The germline gives CDR1 SGHDT, CDR2 YYEEEE.

The V and J genes are TRBV5-1 and TRBJ1-5, with D tentatively TRBD1 (6 bases). Looked up from germline, CDR1 is SGHRS and CDR2 is YFSETQ. V was cut by 0 bases and J by 7 bases, with 11 bases left in between. The CDR3 consists of 14 residues. CDR3: CASSLGSGDQPQHF. The DNA for the CDR3 is TGCGCCAGCAGCTTGGGGTCAGGGGACCAGCCCCAGCATTTT.